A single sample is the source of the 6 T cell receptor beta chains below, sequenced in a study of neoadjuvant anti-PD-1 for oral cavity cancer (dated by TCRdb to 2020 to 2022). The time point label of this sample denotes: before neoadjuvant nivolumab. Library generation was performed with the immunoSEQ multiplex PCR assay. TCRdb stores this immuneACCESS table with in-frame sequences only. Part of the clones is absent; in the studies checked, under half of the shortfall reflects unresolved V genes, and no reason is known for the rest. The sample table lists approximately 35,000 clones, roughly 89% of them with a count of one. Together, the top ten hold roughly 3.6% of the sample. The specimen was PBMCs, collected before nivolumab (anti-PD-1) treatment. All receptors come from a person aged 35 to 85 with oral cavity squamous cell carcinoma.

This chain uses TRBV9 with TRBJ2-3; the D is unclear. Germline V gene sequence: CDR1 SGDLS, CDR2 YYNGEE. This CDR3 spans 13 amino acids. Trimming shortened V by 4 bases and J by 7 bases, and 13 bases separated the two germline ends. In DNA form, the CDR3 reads TGTGCCAGCAGCCCGGCTAGTGACAATACGCAGTATTTT. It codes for CASSPASDNTQYF.

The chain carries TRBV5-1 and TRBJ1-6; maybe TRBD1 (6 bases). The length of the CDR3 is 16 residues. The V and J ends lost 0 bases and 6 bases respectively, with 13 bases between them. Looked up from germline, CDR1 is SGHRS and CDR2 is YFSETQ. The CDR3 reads CASSLEGGEGNSPLHF. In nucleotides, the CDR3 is TGCGCCAGCAGCTTGGAGGGGGGAGAGGGTAATTCACCCCTCCACTTT.

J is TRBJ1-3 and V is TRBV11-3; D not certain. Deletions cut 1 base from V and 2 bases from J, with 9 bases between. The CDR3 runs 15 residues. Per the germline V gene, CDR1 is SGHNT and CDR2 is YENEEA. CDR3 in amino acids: CASSLGDGTGNTIYF. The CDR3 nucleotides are TGTGCCAGCAGCTTAGGTGACGGTACTGGAAACACCATATATTTT.

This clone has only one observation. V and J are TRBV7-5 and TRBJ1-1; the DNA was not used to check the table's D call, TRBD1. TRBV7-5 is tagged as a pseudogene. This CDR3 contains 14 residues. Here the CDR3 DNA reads TGTGCCAGAAGCGGCGGGACAGGGGCCCGTGAAGCTTTCTTT. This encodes CARSGGTGAREAFF.

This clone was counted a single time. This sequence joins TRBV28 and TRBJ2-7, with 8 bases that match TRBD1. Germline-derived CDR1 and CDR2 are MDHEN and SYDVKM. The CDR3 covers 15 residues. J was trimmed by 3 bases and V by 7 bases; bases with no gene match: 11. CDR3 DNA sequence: TGTGCCAGCAAAGGGAAGACAGGGGCCCACTACGAGCAGTACTTC. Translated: CASKGKTGAHYEQYF.

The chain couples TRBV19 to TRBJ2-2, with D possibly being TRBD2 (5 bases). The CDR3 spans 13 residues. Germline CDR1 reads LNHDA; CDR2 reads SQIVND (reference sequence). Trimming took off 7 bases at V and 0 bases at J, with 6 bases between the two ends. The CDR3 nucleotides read TGTGCCAGTACCGGGGCGAACACCGGGGAGCTGTTTTTT. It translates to CASTGANTGELFF.